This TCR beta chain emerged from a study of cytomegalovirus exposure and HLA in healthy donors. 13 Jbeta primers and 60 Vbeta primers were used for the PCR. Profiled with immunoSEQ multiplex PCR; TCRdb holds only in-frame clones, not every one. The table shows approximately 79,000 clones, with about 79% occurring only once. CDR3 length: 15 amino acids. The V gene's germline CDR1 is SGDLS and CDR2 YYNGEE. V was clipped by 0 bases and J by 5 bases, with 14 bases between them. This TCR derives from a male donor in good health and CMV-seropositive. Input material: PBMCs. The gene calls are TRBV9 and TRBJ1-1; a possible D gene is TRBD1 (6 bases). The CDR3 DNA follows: TGTGCCAGCAGCGTAGGGGGGGGCATTAGGACTGAAGCTTTCTTT. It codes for CASSVGGGIRTEAFF.